Each of the 27 T cell receptor beta chains below was sequenced from the same sample in a study of CDR3 diversity in severe acne. TCRdb ran MiXCR on the PCR reads and lists one entry per CDR3 protein. Here the sample spans 90,000 or so distinct CDR3 sequences, roughly half being singletons. The specimen was blood. These receptors originate from a male donor in good health, serving as a control.

This clonotype has a handful of counts. The rearrangement links TRBV9 to TRBJ2-5; 8 nucleotides line up with TRBD2. V was clipped by 4 bases and J by 4 bases; unmatched bases: 9. The CDR3 extends over 15 amino acids. Germline values: CDR1 SGDLS, CDR2 YYNGEE. CDR3 in DNA: TGTGCCAGCAGCCAAGCGGGGGCGTATGGAGAGACCCAGTACTTC. Translation: CASSQAGAYGETQYF.

This clonotype was recorded a few times. The chain joins TRBV4-1 to TRBJ1-5; maybe TRBD1 (5 bases). Trimming removed 9 bases at V and 4 bases at J, with 13 bases between. Germline values: CDR1 MGHRA, CDR2 YSYEKL. The CDR3 extends over 13 amino acids. The CDR3 DNA reads TGCGCCAGTTCGGGGCTGTTGAATCAGCCCCAGCATTTT. It yields the protein CASSGLLNQPQHF.

Details on this clonotype: One junction end does not reproduce the germline sequence, and a read error may be involved. V gene TRBV28 combines with J gene TRBJ1-4; 7 nucleotides line up with TRBD1. This CDR3 region has 14 residues. Germline V gene lookup returns CDR1 MDHEN and CDR2 SYDVKM. The CDR3 here is CASSRDRGNEKLFF. CDR3 DNA: TGTGCCAGCAGCCGGGACAGAGGAAATGAAAAACTGTTTTTC.

To note about this clonotype: Mismatch with germline at one junction end may stem from a read error. This chain uses TRBV20-1 with TRBJ2-7, with 10 nucleotides matching TRBD2. The CDR3 runs to 15 residues. The germline V gene has CDR1 DFQATT and CDR2 SNEGSKA (reference sequence). The CDR3 nucleotides read TGCAGTGCCAGAGGGCTAGCGGGAGTGCCCTACGAGCAGTACTTC. Its translation is CSARGLAGVPYEQYF.

This clonotype occurred many times. The rearrangement uses TRBV7-3 and TRBJ2-5; possible D gene TRBD2, 6 bases. The germline V gene has CDR1 SGHTA and CDR2 FQGTGA. The CDR3 length is 13 residues. V lost 5 bases to trimming and J lost 5 bases, with 12 bases between them. CDR3 protein: CASSPARGETQYF. The CDR3 DNA reads as TGTGCCAGCAGCCCTGCCCGGGGGGAGACCCAGTACTTC.

The sample holds many counts of this clonotype. The J gene is TRBJ2-2, the V gene TRBV4-1; 11 bases are shared with TRBD1. CDR1 MGHRA and CDR2 YSYEKL come from the germline V gene. This CDR3 is built from 16 residues. The V segment lost 3 bases and the J segment 7 bases; nucleotides outside the gene matches: 7. This CDR3 is CASSQIGQGADGELFF. CDR3 nucleotide sequence: TGCGCCAGCAGCCAGATCGGACAGGGGGCAGACGGGGAGCTGTTTTTT.

CDR3 nucleotides: TGTGCCACCAGCAGCCCGGGTGACAGGCGACAAGAGACCCAGTACTTC. It codes for CATSSPGDRRQETQYF. The rearrangement joins TRBV24-1 to TRBJ2-5; possible D gene TRBD1, 6 bases. Germline V gives CDR1 KGHDR, CDR2 SFDVKD. The CDR3 length is 16 residues. Trimming left V 7 bases short and J 2 bases short, with 19 bases between.

The CDR3 nucleotides are TGTGCCAGCAGCCCTCAAGCGGGGACAGAAGAGACCCAGTACTTC. This codes for CASSPQAGTEETQYF. The chain uses TRBV7-9 and TRBJ2-5; D may match TRBD1 or TRBD2 (7 bases each). Germline V gene data show CDR1 as SEHNR and CDR2 as FQNEAQ (reference sequence). Between the trimmed V and J ends, which lost 5 bases and 3 bases, there was a span of 16 bases. CDR3 length equals 15 residues.

V gene TRBV5-1 combines with J gene TRBJ1-2, with 7 bases aligning to TRBD1. The CDR3 runs 14 residues. Trimming at V came to 2 bases and at J to 10 bases, leaving 11 bases not matched to a gene. Germline V gene sequence: CDR1 SGHRS, CDR2 YFSETQ. In DNA, the CDR3 is TGCGCCAGCAGCTTCGAAGGGGGCAGCAAAGTCTACACCTTC. Its translation: CASSFEGGSKVYTF.

By share of the sample, this clonotype is medium-sized. This chain links TRBV10-1 with TRBJ2-2; 8 bases are a match to TRBD1. The germline CDR1 and CDR2 sequences are WNHNN and SYGVQD (reference sequence). With V trimmed by 4 bases and J by 3 bases, 4 bases remained unmatched. The CDR3 length is 15 residues. The CDR3 bases are TGCGCCAGCAGTGGACAGGGGAGGTACACCGGGGAGCTGTTTTTT. It yields the protein CASSGQGRYTGELFF.

A note on this clonotype: A junction boundary mismatches the germline segment, possibly from a read error. The chain has TRBV20-1 and TRBJ1-6, with 7 bases matching TRBD1. Germline assignment: CDR1 DFQATT and CDR2 SNEGSKA (reference sequence). The length of the CDR3 is 15 residues. The CDR3 nucleotides read TGCAGTGCAAGGGACAGCGCTGGTAATAATCCACCCCTCCACTTT. Residues: CSARDSAGNNPPLHF.

The genes are TRBV12-3 or TRBV12-4 and TRBJ2-7, with D hard to call. V was cut by 6 bases and J by 1 base, with 13 bases left in between. CDR3 length: 14 residues. CDR3 nucleotides: TGTGCCAGCAGCTCCGAGGTCAGGTCCTACGAGCAGTACTTC. Amino acid sequence: CASSSEVRSYEQYF.

This chain joins TRBV10-3 and TRBJ1-1; D may be TRBD1 (6 bases). CDR3 length: 12 residues. V was pared by 10 bases and J by 1 base, with 10 bases between. Germline CDR1 ENHRY, CDR2 SYGVKD. The CDR3 bases are TGTGCCACCCAGGGGACGAACACTGAAGCTTTCTTT. Amino acids: CATQGTNTEAFF.

This clonotype was seen ten or more times. The chain carries TRBV5-1 and TRBJ2-1; possibly TRBD1 for D (6 bases). Trimming pared 3 bases from V and 3 bases from J, leaving 13 bases between. The CDR3 extends over 15 amino acids. CDR1 and CDR2 (germline): SGHRS, YFSETQ. CDR3 in amino acids: CASSSPGTYYNEQFF. The CDR3 DNA follows: TGCGCCAGCAGCTCCCCCGGGACATACTACAATGAGCAGTTCTTC.

The chain links TRBV7-2 to TRBJ2-1; 12 bases match TRBD2. Per the germline V gene, CDR1 is SGHTA and CDR2 is FQGNSA. CDR3 size: 19 residues. V lost 1 base and J lost 8; bases outside the gene matches: 15. For the CDR3, the DNA is TGTGCCAGCAGCTTAGTACTAGCGGGAGGTACCTTGGGGGTAGATGAGCAGTTCTTC. Translated, it gives CASSLVLAGGTLGVDEQFF.

The chain is built from TRBV9 and TRBJ1-1; D is unresolved. Looked up from germline, CDR1 is SGDLS and CDR2 is YYNGEE. The CDR3 runs to 14 residues. Between the trimmed V and J ends, which lost 5 bases and 0 bases, there was a span of 11 bases. The CDR3 sequence is CASSRREVNTEAFF. The CDR3 DNA follows: TGTGCCAGCAGTCGGAGGGAGGTGAACACTGAAGCTTTCTTT. Full variable domain (remainder filled in from reference TRBV9 and TRBJ1-1): DSGVTQTPKHLITATGQRVTLRCSPRSGDLSVYWYQQSLDQGLQFLIQYYNGEERAKGNILERFSAQQFPDLHSELNLSSLELGDSALYFCASSRREVNTEAFFGQGTRLTVV.

This clonotype has just a few counts. The rearrangement links TRBV29-1 to TRBJ2-5, with D maybe TRBD2 (6 bases). Trimming cost V 6 bases and J 4 bases, with 9 bases left between them. The germline V gene encodes CDR1 SQVTM and CDR2 ANQGSEA. This CDR3 is 11 amino acids long. The CDR3 bases are TGCAGCGTATGGAGGGGAGAGACCCAGTACTTC. It yields the protein CSVWRGETQYF.

The chain uses TRBV24-1 and TRBJ1-2, with unresolved D. This CDR3 contains 13 residues. CDR1 is KGHDR and CDR2 is SFDVKD in the germline V gene. Trimming took 8 bases from V and 0 from J, leaving 9 bases between them. The CDR3 sequence is CATNTETNYGYTF. The CDR3 coding sequence is TGTGCCACCAATACGGAGACTAACTATGGCTACACCTTC.

The V gene is TRBV6-1, the J gene TRBJ1-1; 10 bases fit TRBD1. V was pared by 2 bases and J by 4 bases, with 7 bases of the junction left unmatched. The CDR3 spans 16 residues. Germline-derived CDR1 and CDR2 are MNHNS and SASEGT. CDR3 bases: TGTGCCAGCAGTGAAAGGGATGGGACAGGGGCCACTGAAGCTTTCTTT. It translates to CASSERDGTGATEAFF.

This clonotype was seen just once. The gene calls are TRBV11-3 and TRBJ2-7, with D tentatively TRBD2 (5 bases). The germline CDR1 and CDR2 sequences are SGHNT and YENEEA. V was trimmed by 4 bases and J by 6 bases, leaving 19 bases between them. This CDR3 comprises 15 residues. The CDR3 bases are TGTGCCAGCAGCTCCGTCGCGGTAGCGACGGGCGAGCAGTACTTC. The encoded protein is CASSSVAVATGEQYF.

To note about this clonotype: This may stem from a read error, because a much larger clone lies one nucleotide away. This sequence joins TRBV2 and TRBJ2-7, with a tentative D call TRBD2 (7 bases). Per germline, CDR1 SNHLY and CDR2 FYNNEI. This CDR3 contains 14 residues. The DNA of the CDR3 is TGTGCCAGCAGTGAAGCGCGGGGGCGGAACGAGCGGTACTTC. Translation gives CASSEARGRNERYF.

This clonotype is labeled medium-sized. This chain joins TRBV4-1 and TRBJ1-1; D ambiguous. Germline V gene sequence: CDR1 MGHRA, CDR2 YSYEKL. V was cut by 0 bases and J by 6 bases, with 11 bases left in between. The length of the CDR3 is 14 residues. CDR3: CASSQEIGPPEAFF. The CDR3 bases are TGCGCCAGCAGCCAAGAGATCGGTCCCCCTGAAGCTTTCTTT.

This chain joins TRBV29-1 and TRBJ2-5, with 12 bases aligning to TRBD2. The CDR3 runs to 14 residues. Germline loops: CDR1 SQVTM, CDR2 ANQGSEA. The CDR3 DNA reads TGCAGTGCGACGAGTCTAGCGGGAGGGGAGACCCAGTACTTC. Translated, it gives CSATSLAGGETQYF.

J is TRBJ2-7 and V is TRBV15; 14 bases match TRBD2. V lost 4 bases, J lost 4 bases, and 9 bases stayed unmatched. Per the germline V gene, CDR1 is LNHNV and CDR2 is YYDKDF (reference sequence). The CDR3 spans 17 residues. CDR3 region: CATSMKTSGRAKYEQYF. For the CDR3, the DNA is TGTGCCACCAGCATGAAGACTAGCGGGAGGGCAAAGTACGAGCAGTACTTC.

This clonotype is judged medium-sized. The chain links TRBV7-9 to TRBJ2-1; 8 bases fit TRBD2. The CDR3 is 18 amino acids. Losses at the gene ends were 5 bases for V and 6 bases for J; bases not matched to a gene: 18. Per the germline V gene, CDR1 is SEHNR and CDR2 is FQNEAQ (reference sequence). The DNA for the CDR3 is TGTGCCAGCAGCCCCTATTACGCCGGGACTAGTGCCCCCAATGAGCAGTTCTTC. It specifies CASSPYYAGTSAPNEQFF.

This chain uses TRBV5-1 with TRBJ2-7; 7 bases are shared with TRBD1. Trimming cost V 4 bases and J 0 bases; bases outside gene matches: 7. This CDR3 is 15 amino acids long. The V gene's germline CDR1 is SGHRS and CDR2 YFSETQ. CDR3 amino acids: CASSRDRAVSYEQYF. The CDR3 region has the DNA TGCGCCAGCAGCCGCGACAGGGCGGTCTCCTACGAGCAGTACTTC.

This chain joins TRBV12-3 or TRBV12-4 and TRBJ1-2, with 9 bases fitting TRBD1. V was clipped by 6 bases and J by 0 bases; unmatched bases: 5. The CDR3 totals 15 residues. The CDR3, as DNA: TGTGCCAGCAGCTATCGGACAGGGGCTAACTATGGCTACACCTTC. It is translated as CASSYRTGANYGYTF.